The rows below give T cell receptor beta chains drawn from one sample of a study of T cells after yellow fever vaccination. TCRdb re-called the 5' RACE reads with MiXCR, one entry per CDR3 protein. The data hold a few hundred thousand distinct CDR3 sequences, with around a tenth observed a single time. The sequenced sample was PBMCs, obtained on the day of the first yellow fever vaccination. The origin of the receptors is a man between 18 and 35 years old who received the YFV17D yellow fever vaccine. The CDR3 runs from the conserved cysteine through the conserved F or W. The D gene is left open where the match is weak. Part of the rows lack a size; the others show once, few, many or a class for expanded clones.

D gene	clone size	J gene	V gene	CDR3 protein	CDR3 DNA
TRBD2	.	TRBJ2-1	TRBV11-1	CASSPRTPSRGGGDEQFF	TGTGCCAGCAGCCCCCGCACGCCCTCGCGGGGGGGCGGCGATGAGCAGTTCTTC
.	few	TRBJ2-3	TRBV5-1	CASSFSGNLVETQYF	TGCGCCAGCAGCTTCTCAGGGAACCTCGTAGAGACGCAGTATTTT
TRBD1	few	TRBJ2-7	TRBV6-1	CASRIPRTGPSEQYF	TGTGCCAGCAGGATACCCCGGACAGGGCCAAGCGAGCAGTACTTC
.	.	TRBJ1-2	TRBV7-9	CASSLPTGLNYGYTF	TGTGCCAGCAGCCTCCCTACCGGGCTTAACTATGGCTACACCTTC
.	.	TRBJ2-7	TRBV7-3	CASSPGGQSYEQYF	TGTGCCAGCAGCCCCGGGGGGCAGTCCTACGAGCAGTACTTC
TRBD1	few	TRBJ2-6	TRBV4-1	CASSQDPGQGIPGANVLTF	TGCGCCAGCAGCCAAGATCCGGGACAGGGGATACCTGGGGCCAACGTCCTGACTTTC
.	.	TRBJ2-7	TRBV6-2/TRBV6-3	CASSYASGGEQYF	TGTGCCAGCAGTTACGCTTCGGGCGGCGAGCAGTACTTC
.	many	TRBJ2-7	TRBV5-1	CASSSDLYEQYF	TGCGCCAGCAGCTCCGATTTATACGAGCAGTACTTC
.	.	TRBJ2-3	TRBV7-3	CASSSGPIDTQYF	TGTGCCAGCAGCTCCGGACCCATAGATACGCAGTATTTT
.	.	TRBJ2-5	TRBV12-3/TRBV12-4	CASSLKGQETQYF	TGTGCCAGCAGTTTAAAGGGACAAGAGACCCAGTACTTC